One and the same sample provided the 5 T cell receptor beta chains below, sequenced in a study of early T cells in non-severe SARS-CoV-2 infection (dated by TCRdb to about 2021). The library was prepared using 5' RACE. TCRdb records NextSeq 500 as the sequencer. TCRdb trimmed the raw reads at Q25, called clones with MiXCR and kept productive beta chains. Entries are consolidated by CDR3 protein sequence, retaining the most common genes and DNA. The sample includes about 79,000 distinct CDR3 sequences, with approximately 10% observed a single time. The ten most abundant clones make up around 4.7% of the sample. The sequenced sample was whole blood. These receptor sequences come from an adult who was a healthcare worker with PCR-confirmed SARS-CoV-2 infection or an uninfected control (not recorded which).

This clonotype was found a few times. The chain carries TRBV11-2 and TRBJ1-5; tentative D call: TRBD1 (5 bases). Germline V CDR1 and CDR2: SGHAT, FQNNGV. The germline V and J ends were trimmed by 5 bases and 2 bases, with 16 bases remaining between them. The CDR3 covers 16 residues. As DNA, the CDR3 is TGTGCCAGCAGCCTGTCCGACAGCCTTGGCAATCAGCCCCAGCATTTT. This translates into CASSLSDSLGNQPQHF.

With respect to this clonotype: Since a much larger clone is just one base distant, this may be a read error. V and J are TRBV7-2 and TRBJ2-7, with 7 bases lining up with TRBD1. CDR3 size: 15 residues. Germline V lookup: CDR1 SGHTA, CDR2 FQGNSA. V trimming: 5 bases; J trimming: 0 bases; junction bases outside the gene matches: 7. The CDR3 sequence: CTSSESRDSSYEQYF. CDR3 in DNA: TGTACCAGCAGCGAAAGCCGGGACAGCTCCTACGAGCAGTACTTC.

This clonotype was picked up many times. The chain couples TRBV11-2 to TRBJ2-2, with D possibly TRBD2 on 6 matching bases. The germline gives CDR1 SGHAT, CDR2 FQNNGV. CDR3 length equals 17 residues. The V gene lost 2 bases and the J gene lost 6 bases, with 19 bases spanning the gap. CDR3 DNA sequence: TGTGCCAGCAGCTTACAATGGGACTCCGGCATTTCCGGGGAGCTGTTTTTT. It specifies CASSLQWDSGISGELFF.

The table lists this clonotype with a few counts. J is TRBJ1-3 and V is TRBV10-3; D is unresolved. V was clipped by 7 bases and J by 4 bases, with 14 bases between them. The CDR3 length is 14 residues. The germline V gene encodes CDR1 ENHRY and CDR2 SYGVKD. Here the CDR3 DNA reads TGTGCCATCAAGGGTCCGGGAACGGGAAACACCATATATTTT. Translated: CAIKGPGTGNTIYF.

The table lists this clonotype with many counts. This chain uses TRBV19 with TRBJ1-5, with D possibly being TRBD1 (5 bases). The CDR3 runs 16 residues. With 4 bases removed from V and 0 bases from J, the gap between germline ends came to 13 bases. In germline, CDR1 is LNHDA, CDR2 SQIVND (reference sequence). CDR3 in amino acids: CASSTDREYSNQPQHF. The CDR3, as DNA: TGTGCCAGTAGTACAGACAGAGAGTATAGCAATCAGCCCCAGCATTTT.